This TCR beta chain appears in the sequencing data of a study of blood T cell repertoires in COVID-19. Study background: Specimens from acute and convalescent COVID-19 originated in the United States, Italy and Spain. T cells, B-cell-depleted T cells, or PBMCs supplied cDNA or gDNA.

Germline V gene lookup returns CDR1 SGHTA and CDR2 FQGNSA. The CDR3 totals 15 residues. V was pared by 5 bases and J by 1 base, with 5 bases of the junction left unmatched. Original methodology: Nucleated cell counts were estimated from reference gene primer amplification. This table comes from immunoSEQ multiplex PCR, and its TCRdb copy is limited to in-frame clones, with some not included. V, J and clone size are taken as reported in that table, and D and trimming were inferred from the DNA itself. The profile shows over 70,000 clones, about four fifths of them singletons. The rearrangement joins TRBV7-2 to TRBJ2-3; TRBD2 aligns across 8 bases. The source of this sequence is a man aged 55 to 70 with acute or convalescent COVID-19. Input material: peripheral blood. The CDR3 reads CASSRGGRGTDTQYF. CDR3 DNA sequence: TGTGCCAGCAGCCGGGGGGGAAGGGGCACAGATACGCAGTATTTT.